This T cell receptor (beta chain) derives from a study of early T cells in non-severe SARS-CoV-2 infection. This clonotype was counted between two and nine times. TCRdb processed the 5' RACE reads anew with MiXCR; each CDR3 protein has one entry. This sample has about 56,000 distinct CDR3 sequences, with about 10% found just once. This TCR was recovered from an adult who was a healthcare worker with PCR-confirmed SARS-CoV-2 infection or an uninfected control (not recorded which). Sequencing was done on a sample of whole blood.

CDR3 sequence reads: CASRPGLAGGPGYNEQFF. DNA for the CDR3: TGTGCCAGCAGGCCAGGACTAGCGGGAGGGCCGGGTTACAATGAGCAGTTCTTC. J is TRBJ2-1 and V is TRBV12-3 or TRBV12-4; 15 bases fit TRBD2. The CDR3 is 18 residues long. V was clipped by 6 bases and J by 4 bases; unmatched bases: 10.